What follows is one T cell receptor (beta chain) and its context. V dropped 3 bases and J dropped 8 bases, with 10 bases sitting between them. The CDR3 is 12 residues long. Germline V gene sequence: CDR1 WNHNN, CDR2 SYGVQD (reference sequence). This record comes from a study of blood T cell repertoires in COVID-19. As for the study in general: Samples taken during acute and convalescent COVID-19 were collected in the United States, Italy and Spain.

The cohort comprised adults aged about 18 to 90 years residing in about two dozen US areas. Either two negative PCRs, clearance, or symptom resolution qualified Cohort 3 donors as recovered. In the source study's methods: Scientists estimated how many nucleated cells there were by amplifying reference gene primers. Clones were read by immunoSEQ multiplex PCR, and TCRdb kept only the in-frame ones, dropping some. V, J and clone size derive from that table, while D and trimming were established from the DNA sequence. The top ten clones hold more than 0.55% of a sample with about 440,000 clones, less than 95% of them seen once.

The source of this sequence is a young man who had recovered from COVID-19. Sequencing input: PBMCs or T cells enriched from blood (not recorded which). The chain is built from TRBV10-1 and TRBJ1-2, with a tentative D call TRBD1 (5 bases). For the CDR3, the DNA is TGCGCCAGCAGTGATGACAGTTCGGGCTACACCTTC. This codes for CASSDDSSGYTF.